The 23 T cell receptor beta chains listed next were all sequenced from one sample in a study of shared clonotypes between healthy human individuals. The data were produced by immunoSEQ multiplex PCR, yet TCRdb's version contains in-frame clones alone and is incomplete. The sample consists of approximately 1.4 million clones, 95% to 99% of them appearing once. The specimen sequenced was naive CD4+ T cells sorted from blood. Noted subset: CD45RA+ positively selected. The source is a man aged 25 to 40 in good health.

This chain uses TRBV5-6 with TRBJ2-1; possibly TRBD2 for D (6 bases). Germline values: CDR1 SGHDT, CDR2 YYEEEE. V lost 0 bases, J lost 4 bases, and 11 bases lay in between. This CDR3 comprises 15 residues. CDR3: CASSLEGLPYNEQFF. CDR3 in DNA: TGTGCCAGCAGCTTGGAGGGACTCCCGTACAATGAGCAGTTCTTC.

The chain has TRBV7-2 and TRBJ1-5; D remains ambiguous. The germline V gene has CDR1 SGHTA and CDR2 FQGNSA. The CDR3 runs to 14 residues. V lost 1 base and J lost 5, with 9 bases in between. CDR3 region: CASSLVPGYQPQHF. In nucleotides, the CDR3 is TGTGCCAGCAGCTTAGTTCCGGGATATCAGCCCCAGCATTTT.

With regard to this clone: The sample contains more than one DNA sequence encoding this CDR3. The J gene is TRBJ2-2, the V gene TRBV5-1; the D gene is possibly TRBD1 (6 bases). The CDR3 sequence is 14 residues long. V lost 5 bases, J lost 1 base, and 9 bases lay in between. Germline assignment: CDR1 SGHRS and CDR2 YFSETQ. The CDR3 DNA reads as TGCGCCAGCAGTTTACAGGGGAACACCGGGGAGCTGTTTTTT. Its translation: CASSLQGNTGELFF. The full variable domain, rest sourced from reference TRBV5-1 and TRBJ2-2, is KAGVTQTPRYLIKTRGQQVTLSCSPISGHRSVSWYQQTPGQGLQFLFEYFSETQRNKGNFPGRFSGRQFSNSRSEMNVSTLELGDSALYLCASSLQGNTGELFFGEGSRLTVL.

This rearrangement joins TRBV7-2 to TRBJ2-1; D possibly uses TRBD1 or TRBD2 (7 bases each). Per the germline V gene, CDR1 is SGHTA and CDR2 is FQGNSA. CDR3 length equals 15 residues. The V and J ends lost 5 bases and 7 bases respectively, with 18 bases between them. DNA of the CDR3: TGTGCCAGCAGCCTATCCCCAGGGGGGGGAAATGAGCAGTTCTTC. Translated, it gives CASSLSPGGGNEQFF.

The gene calls are TRBV11-2 and TRBJ2-7; TRBD2 matches 7 bases. Germline CDR1 is SGHAT and CDR2 is FQNNGV. The V and J ends lost 5 bases and 1 base, in that order; junction bases with no gene match: 8. The CDR3 runs to 15 residues. CDR3 residues: CASSPSSGQSYEQYF. For the CDR3, the DNA is TGTGCCAGCAGCCCCTCTAGCGGACAATCCTACGAGCAGTACTTC.

The V gene is TRBV5-1, the J gene TRBJ2-4; 9 bases map to TRBD1. This CDR3 has 18 amino acids. CDR1 and CDR2 (germline): SGHRS, YFSETQ. J lost 1 base, V lost 4 bases, and 12 bases had no gene match. The CDR3 region has the DNA TGCGCCAGCAGCATCCCGGGACAGGGCGTTGGGGCCAAAAACATTCAGTACTTC. Translation gives CASSIPGQGVGAKNIQYF.

The rearrangement links TRBV19 to TRBJ2-5; 9 nucleotides align to TRBD1. The CDR3 contains 15 residues. Germline V gene data show CDR1 as LNHDA and CDR2 as SQIVND (reference sequence). V gave up 5 bases and J gave up 4 bases; unmatched junction bases: 8. The CDR3 DNA follows: TGTGCCAGTAGTCCCGGACAGGGGAGGGGAGAGACCCAGTACTTC. Its translation is CASSPGQGRGETQYF.

V and J are TRBV19 and TRBJ1-5, with a possible D match to TRBD1 (5 bases). CDR3 length: 19 amino acids. The V end lost 4 bases, the J end lost 6 bases, and 28 bases lay between the germline ends. Germline CDR1 reads LNHDA; CDR2 reads SQIVND (reference sequence). In DNA form, the CDR3 reads TGTGCCAGTAGTACGGGGCTGGTAGCCCAGGGAAGTTTTCGTCAGCCCCAGCATTTT. It specifies CASSTGLVAQGSFRQPQHF.

The V and J genes are TRBV5-1 and TRBJ2-7; D ambiguous. The length of the CDR3 is 14 residues. CDR1 and CDR2 from the germline V gene are SGHRS and YFSETQ. Trimming removed 1 base at V and 5 bases at J, with 13 bases between. The CDR3 DNA sequence: TGCGCCAGCAGCTTGTCTCCAGAGCGCGACGAGCAGTACTTC. This sequence encodes CASSLSPERDEQYF. Together with reference TRBV5-1 and TRBJ2-7, the CDR3 gives the full variable domain: KAGVTQTPRYLIKTRGQQVTLSCSPISGHRSVSWYQQTPGQGLQFLFEYFSETQRNKGNFPGRFSGRQFSNSRSEMNVSTLELGDSALYLCASSLSPERDEQYFGPGTRLTVT.

V is TRBV7-8 and J is TRBJ1-5; tentatively, D is TRBD1 (5 bases). From germline, CDR1 is SGHVS and CDR2 FQNEAQ. The CDR3 has 15 residues. The V end lost 5 bases, the J end lost 4 bases, and 15 bases lay between the germline ends. The CDR3 is CASSVEFGANQPQHF. The CDR3 DNA reads TGTGCCAGCAGCGTAGAGTTCGGGGCTAATCAGCCCCAGCATTTT.

On this clone: At the DNA level, this CDR3 is encoded by other sequences in the same sample as well. The chain couples TRBV2 to TRBJ2-7; D may be TRBD1 (5 bases). V shed 5 bases and J shed 3 bases, with 8 bases lying between them. Germline CDR1 reads SNHLY; CDR2 reads FYNNEI. The CDR3 contains 12 residues. The CDR3 spells CASSLGDYEQYF. The CDR3 DNA is TGTGCCAGCAGTCTAGGGGACTACGAGCAGTACTTC.

This clone is a singleton in its sample. The V and J genes are TRBV7-9 and TRBJ1-5; D gene uncertain. V was cut by 5 bases and J by 5 bases, with 10 bases left in between. CDR1 and CDR2 (germline): SEHNR, FQNEAQ (reference sequence). This CDR3 is built from 13 residues. DNA for the CDR3: TGTGCCAGCAGCCTCGGGGTGGATCAGCCCCAGCATTTT. Its translation is CASSLGVDQPQHF.

The genes are TRBV2 and TRBJ2-5, with a possible D match to TRBD2 (5 bases). CDR3 size: 15 residues. The V end lost 7 bases, the J end lost 4 bases, and 19 bases lay between the germline ends. Germline CDR1 and CDR2: SNHLY and FYNNEI. CDR3 residues: CASTLSGVPGETQYF. In nucleotides, the CDR3 is TGTGCCAGCACCTTGAGCGGTGTACCCGGAGAGACCCAGTACTTC.

This chain joins TRBV5-4 and TRBJ2-2; D possibly corresponds to TRBD2 (5 bases). Germline V gene lookup returns CDR1 SGHNT and CDR2 YYREEE (reference sequence). The CDR3 runs to 15 residues. V lost 4 bases and J 1 base, leaving 11 bases between the germline ends. CDR3 amino acids: CASSLEAGNTGELFF. The CDR3 DNA is TGTGCCAGCAGCCTCGAGGCGGGGAACACCGGGGAGCTGTTTTTT.

This clone has just one count. The V call is TRBV18, the J call TRBJ2-5; tentatively, D is TRBD1 (5 bases). This CDR3 is 21 amino acids long. Germline assignment: CDR1 KGHSH and CDR2 LQKENI. Trimming took 2 bases from V and 2 from J, leaving 30 bases between them. This CDR3 reads CASSPRSQGLSSLGEQETQYF. The CDR3 DNA sequence: TGTGCCAGCTCACCAAGGTCCCAGGGCTTATCCTCGCTCGGAGAACAAGAGACCCAGTACTTC. The complete variable domain, with remaining parts taken from reference TRBV18 and TRBJ2-5, reads NAGVMQNPRHLVRRRGQEARLRCSPMKGHSHVYWYRQLPEEGLKFMVYLQKENIIDESGMPKERFSAEFPKEGPSILRIQQVVRGDSAAYFCASSPRSQGLSSLGEQETQYFGPGTRLLVL.

The chain links TRBV29-1 to TRBJ1-4; weak D call: TRBD1 (5 bases). The V end lost 1 base, the J end lost 7 bases, and 13 bases lay between the germline ends. Germline assignment: CDR1 SQVTM and CDR2 ANQGSEA. This CDR3 comprises 14 residues. The CDR3 DNA reads TGCAGCGTTGAAGTCGGGACCCTCGGTGAAAAACTGTTTTTT. This translates into CSVEVGTLGEKLFF.

The chain recombines TRBV9 with TRBJ1-3; possibly TRBD1 for D (6 bases). This CDR3 is built from 16 residues. V lost 0 bases, J lost 1 base, and 11 bases lay in between. Per germline, CDR1 SGDLS and CDR2 YYNGEE. The CDR3 spells CASSVAADRSGNTIYF. As DNA, the CDR3 is TGTGCCAGCAGCGTAGCGGCGGACAGATCTGGAAACACCATATATTTT.

The chain uses TRBV28 and TRBJ2-1; unclear D gene. Germline lookup yields CDR1 MDHEN and CDR2 SYDVKM. The CDR3 is 10 amino acids. V shed 5 bases and J shed 7 bases, with 3 bases lying between them. CDR3 DNA: TGTGCCAGCAGTCGGAATGAGCAGTTCTTC. Translated, it gives CASSRNEQFF.

The rearrangement joins TRBV11-2 to TRBJ2-5; tentatively, D is TRBD2 (5 bases). V was cut by 2 bases and J by 5 bases, with 12 bases left in between. Germline lookup yields CDR1 SGHAT and CDR2 FQNNGV. CDR3 length: 14 residues. The CDR3 bases are TGTGCCAGCAGCTTAACGCTTAGCGCGGAGACCCAGTACTTC. Translation: CASSLTLSAETQYF.

The J gene is TRBJ1-5, the V gene TRBV7-8; 10 bases are a match to TRBD1. CDR1 and CDR2 from the germline V gene are SGHVS and FQNEAQ. Germline trimming cut 1 base from V and 6 bases from J; bases unmatched to any gene: 6. This CDR3 has 16 residues. CDR3 sequence: CASSLVGQGWRQPQHF. The CDR3 DNA sequence: TGTGCCAGCAGCTTAGTGGGACAGGGGTGGCGTCAGCCCCAGCATTTT. Together with reference TRBV7-8 and TRBJ1-5, the CDR3 gives the full variable domain: GAGVSQSPRYKVAKRGQDVALRCDPISGHVSLFWYQQALGQGPEFLTYFQNEAQLDKSGLPSDRFFAERPEGSVSTLKIQRTQQEDSAVYLCASSLVGQGWRQPQHFGDGTRLSIL.

In this sample, this clone turned up once. The chain recombines TRBV19 with TRBJ2-1; 7 positions agree with TRBD2. The CDR3 is 10 amino acids. Germline CDR1 and CDR2: LNHDA and SQIVND (reference sequence). After removal of 4 bases from V and 12 bases from J, the junction contained 0 bases not matched to a gene. The DNA of the CDR3 is TGTGCCAGTAGTAGCGGGAGGCAGTTCTTC. Its translation: CASSSGRQFF.

This clone was detected only once. The chain links TRBV6-5 to TRBJ1-5; 7 positions match TRBD1. The V segment lost 6 bases and the J segment 2 bases; nucleotides outside the gene matches: 7. Germline V gives CDR1 MNHEY, CDR2 SVGAGI. The CDR3 extends over 15 amino acids. The CDR3 DNA sequence: TGTGCCAGCAGGGACAGGCCCGGCGGCAATCAGCCCCAGCATTTT. This encodes CASRDRPGGNQPQHF.

This sequence joins TRBV30 and TRBJ1-1; D is ambiguous. The CDR3 is 13 residues long. V was trimmed by 0 bases and J by 7 bases, leaving 12 bases between them. Germline loops: CDR1 GTSNPN, CDR2 SVGIG (reference sequence). CDR3 coding DNA: TGTGCCTGGAGTGTAATTGGCAGCGGTGAAGCTTTCTTT. Protein sequence: CAWSVIGSGEAFF.